This passage covers 9 T cell receptor beta chains from one sample sequenced in a study of Ad26.COV2.S vaccination and SARS-CoV-2 variants (dated by TCRdb to the early 2020s). The treatment or condition tag for this specimen amounts to: about 20 received Ad26.COV2.S at low or high dose, single or two shots; several received placebo; per-sample allocation not given. For vaccine and placebo recipients, the sequenced repertoires came from samples collected on day 63 after the first injection. The method was the immunoSEQ multiplex PCR assay. The table comes from immuneACCESS by way of TCRdb, which keeps in-frame sequences with V and J called. Part of the clones is missing from these tables; in studies checked, under half for an unresolved V gene and the rest for unknown reasons. Present in this sample are more than 300,000 clones, 70% to 90% of which were seen just once. Of the sample, roughly 1.9% falls within the top ten clones.

This specimen consisted of peripheral blood, obtained in a trial of Ad26.COV2.S vaccine versus placebo. The receptors shown here come from a person between 18 and 65 years old who received the Ad26.COV2.S COVID-19 vaccine or a placebo.

The chain recombines TRBV15 with TRBJ1-3; 7 nucleotides line up with TRBD1. Germline-derived CDR1 and CDR2 are LNHNV and YYDKDF (reference sequence). J was trimmed by 0 bases and V by 0 bases; bases with no gene match: 8. This CDR3 comprises 18 residues. CDR3 DNA: TGTGCCACCAGCAGAGATCCGCGACAGGGCGGCTCTGGAAACACCATATATTTT. Protein product: CATSRDPRQGGSGNTIYF.

The chain links TRBV7-2 to TRBJ2-1; D is uncertain. Trimming took 4 bases from V and 7 from J, leaving 11 bases between them. The length of the CDR3 is 13 residues. CDR1 and CDR2 (germline): SGHTA, FQGNSA. CDR3 amino acids: CASSSRAWNEQFF. The CDR3, as DNA: TGTGCCAGCAGCTCCCGGGCGTGGAATGAGCAGTTCTTC.

The CDR3 DNA follows: TGCGCCAGCTCCCCCACTAGCGGGGTTTACAATGAGCAGTTCTTC. It yields the protein CASSPTSGVYNEQFF. This rearrangement joins TRBV5-1 to TRBJ2-1; 10 nucleotides match TRBD2. This CDR3 has 15 amino acids. CDR1 SGHRS and CDR2 YFSETQ come from the germline V gene. The V and J ends lost 7 bases and 4 bases, in that order; junction bases with no gene match: 8. The whole variable domain, remainder taken from reference TRBV5-1 and TRBJ2-1, is KAGVTQTPRYLIKTRGQQVTLSCSPISGHRSVSWYQQTPGQGLQFLFEYFSETQRNKGNFPGRFSGRQFSNSRSEMNVSTLELGDSALYLCASSPTSGVYNEQFFGPGTRLTVL.

V and J are TRBV11-3 and TRBJ2-1; 7 bases are shared with TRBD1. V trimming: 5 bases; J trimming: 1 base; junction bases outside the gene matches: 5. The CDR3 loop spans 15 amino acids. Germline CDR1 SGHNT, CDR2 YENEEA. The CDR3, as DNA: TGTGCCAGCAGCGAGGGACAGAGTTCCTACAATGAGCAGTTCTTC. Its translation: CASSEGQSSYNEQFF.

The chain employs TRBV7-2 and TRBJ1-1; D might be TRBD1 (6 bases). V was trimmed by 5 bases and J by 3 bases, leaving 13 bases between them. The germline CDR1 and CDR2 sequences are SGHTA and FQGNSA. The CDR3 runs to 14 residues. CDR3 residues: CASSVLQGYTEAFF. The CDR3 DNA is TGTGCCAGCAGCGTCCTACAGGGATACACTGAAGCTTTCTTT.

V is TRBV18 and J is TRBJ1-2; 10 bases agree with TRBD1. CDR3 size: 14 residues. Trimming cost V 5 bases and J 4 bases; bases outside gene matches: 4. The germline V gene encodes CDR1 KGHSH and CDR2 LQKENI. CDR3 sequence reads: CASSGQGDIYGYTF. The DNA for the CDR3 is TGTGCCAGCTCAGGACAGGGGGATATCTATGGCTACACCTTC.

The V call is TRBV6-5, the J call TRBJ1-6; no clear D gene. CDR3 size: 13 residues. Germline V gene data show CDR1 as MNHEY and CDR2 as SVGAGI. Trimming took 8 bases from V and 5 from J, leaving 10 bases between them. The CDR3 sequence is CASGGPNNSPLHF. The CDR3 nucleotides read TGTGCCAGCGGAGGACCGAATAATTCACCCCTCCACTTT.

This chain links TRBV25-1 with TRBJ2-1; D gene unclear. V lost 2 bases and J lost 4, with 12 bases in between. Germline-derived CDR1 and CDR2 are MGHDK and SYGVNS. The CDR3 runs to 15 residues. CDR3 sequence: CASSEGRQNYNEQFF. The CDR3 DNA is TGTGCCAGCAGTGAAGGGCGGCAAAATTACAATGAGCAGTTCTTC.

V gene TRBV3-1 (or the pseudogene TRBV3-2) combines with J gene TRBJ2-2; the match to TRBD2 covers 9 bases. The V gene's germline CDR1 is LGHDT and CDR2 YNNKEL (reference sequence). CDR3 length equals 16 residues. With V trimmed by 6 bases and J by 8 bases, 13 bases remained unmatched. CDR3 in DNA: TGTGCCAGCAGGCTCCTAGCGGGGTGTAAGGCGGGGGAGCTGTTTTTT. Its protein product is CASRLLAGCKAGELFF.